The present T cell receptor (beta chain) was sequenced within a study of T cells after yellow fever vaccination. Study information: Fractions of low cell number were prepared using SMART-Seq v4 Ultra Low Input. Study outcomes and limitations: A large majority of primary-vaccination clones showed up again after the booster (approximately 95% CD4, 88% CD8). Relatively few clonotypes were ones that appeared in both CD4 and CD8 compartments.

This clonotype was seen at least ten times. The target antigen is unknown. Trimming took 5 bases from V and 5 from J, leaving 15 bases between them. Germline values: CDR1 MNHEY, CDR2 SVGEGT. CDR3 length: 14 residues. TCRdb called the 5' RACE reads again in MiXCR, with one record for every CDR3 protein. This sample has hundreds of thousands of distinct CDR3 sequences, with about a sixth found just once. The sequencing here drew on PBMCs, taken 5 to 6 days after the first yellow fever vaccination. This clonotype originated in a man aged 18 to 30 who received the YFV17D yellow fever vaccine. The rearrangement links TRBV6-2 or TRBV6-3 to TRBJ2-5; D may match TRBD1 or TRBD2 (6 bases each). CDR3 loop: CASSAEGGRETQYF. For the CDR3, the DNA is TGTGCCAGCAGTGCCGAGGGGGGCCGCGAGACCCAGTACTTC.